The rows below give T cell receptor beta chains drawn from one sample of a study of cytomegalovirus exposure and HLA in healthy donors. The method was immunoSEQ multiplex PCR; TCRdb's version includes in-frame clones alone and lacks a portion of them. The sample includes fewer than 200,000 clones, 85% seen only once; the top ten take about 16%. Sequenced material: PBMCs. Every receptor here comes from a young man in good health and CMV-seropositive. Each CDR3 is given with its conserved first and last residue. A D gene is named only where the DNA matches it firmly. Expanded clones are given a class, and other clones once, few, many or no size at all.

CDR3 protein: CASSQEVRLAVPTDTQYF
CDR3 DNA: TGTGCCAGCAGCCAAGAAGTACGGCTAGCGGTGCCCACAGATACGCAGTATTTT
D gene: TRBD2
J gene: TRBJ2-3
clone size: NA
V gene: TRBV14

CDR3 protein: CASSPDRQGAGGYTF
CDR3 DNA: TGTGCCAGCAGCCCCGACCGACAGGGGGCTGGAGGCTACACCTTC
D gene: TRBD1
J gene: TRBJ1-2
clone size: NA
V gene: TRBV5-4

CDR3 protein: CASSIQSGSTYNEQFF
CDR3 DNA: TGTGCCAGTAGTATCCAGAGCGGTTCCACCTACAATGAGCAGTTCTTC
D gene: NA
J gene: TRBJ2-1
clone size: NA
V gene: TRBV19

CDR3 protein: CASSPGTENYGYTF
CDR3 DNA: TGTGCCAGCAGCCCCGGGACTGAGAACTATGGCTACACCTTC
D gene: NA
J gene: TRBJ1-2
clone size: NA
V gene: TRBV6-6

CDR3 protein: CASSPRRGNGYTF
CDR3 DNA: TGTGCCAGCAGCCCTAGGCGGGGAAACGGCTACACCTTC
D gene: NA
J gene: TRBJ1-2
clone size: NA
V gene: TRBV7-3

CDR3 protein: CASSLGALNQPQHF
CDR3 DNA: TGTGCCAGCAGCTTAGGGGCCTTAAATCAGCCCCAGCATTTT
D gene: NA
J gene: TRBJ1-5
clone size: NA
V gene: TRBV7-9

CDR3 protein: CASSKEGAMNTEAFF
CDR3 DNA: TGTGCCAGCAGCAAGGAAGGGGCAATGAACACTGAAGCTTTCTTT
D gene: NA
J gene: TRBJ1-1
clone size: NA
V gene: TRBV5-4

CDR3 protein: CASAGLADTQYF
CDR3 DNA: TGTGCCAGCGCGGGGTTGGCAGATACGCAGTATTTT
D gene: NA
J gene: TRBJ2-3
clone size: NA
V gene: TRBV25-1

CDR3 protein: CASSLSGRRGETQYF
CDR3 DNA: TGCGCCAGCAGTCTAAGCGGGAGAAGGGGGGAGACCCAGTACTTC
D gene: TRBD2
J gene: TRBJ2-5
clone size: once
V gene: TRBV5-1

CDR3 protein: CASSPGAQAPGYTDTQYF
CDR3 DNA: TGTGCCAGCAGTCCAGGGGCCCAGGCCCCGGGTTACACAGATACGCAGTATTTT
D gene: NA
J gene: TRBJ2-3
clone size: NA
V gene: TRBV6-4

CDR3 protein: CASSLQAGGGYNEQFF
CDR3 DNA: TGTGCCAGCAGCCTGCAGGCGGGCGGGGGATACAATGAGCAGTTCTTC
D gene: TRBD2
J gene: TRBJ2-1
clone size: NA
V gene: TRBV7-3

CDR3 protein: CASSLMAGGNEQFF
CDR3 DNA: TGTGCCAGCAGCTTAATGGCTGGAGGCAATGAGCAGTTCTTC
D gene: NA
J gene: TRBJ2-1
clone size: NA
V gene: TRBV7-2

CDR3 protein: CASSPGEMGQPQHF
CDR3 DNA: TGCGCCAGCAGCCCTGGAGAGATGGGTCAGCCCCAGCATTTT
D gene: NA
J gene: TRBJ1-5
clone size: NA
V gene: TRBV5-1

CDR3 protein: CASSLQGSPSYEQYF
CDR3 DNA: TGTGCCAGCAGCCTACAGGGGTCTCCAAGCTACGAGCAGTACTTC
D gene: TRBD1
J gene: TRBJ2-7
clone size: NA
V gene: TRBV5-4

CDR3 protein: CASSLWGVGSYEQYF
CDR3 DNA: TGTGCCAGCAGTTTATGGGGGGTCGGTTCCTACGAGCAGTACTTC
D gene: NA
J gene: TRBJ2-7
clone size: NA
V gene: TRBV27

CDR3 protein: CASSETAFNEKLFF
CDR3 DNA: TGTGCCAGCAGTGAGACAGCCTTTAATGAAAAACTGTTTTTT
D gene: NA
J gene: TRBJ1-4
clone size: NA
V gene: TRBV2

CDR3 protein: CASSQDAVGADTQYF
CDR3 DNA: TGCGCCAGCAGCCAGGACGCCGTGGGAGCAGATACGCAGTATTTT
D gene: NA
J gene: TRBJ2-3
clone size: NA
V gene: TRBV5-1

CDR3 protein: CASSPSGTGGLVGELFF
CDR3 DNA: TGTGCCAGCAGCCCTTCCGGGACAGGGGGCTTGGTCGGGGAGCTGTTTTTT
D gene: TRBD1
J gene: TRBJ2-2
clone size: once
V gene: TRBV4-2

CDR3 protein: CASSHRGSYEQYF
CDR3 DNA: TGTGCCAGCAGCCACAGGGGAAGCTACGAGCAGTACTTC
D gene: TRBD1
J gene: TRBJ2-7
clone size: few
V gene: TRBV27

CDR3 protein: CAGRQNSGNTIYF
CDR3 DNA: TGTGCCGGCAGACAGAACTCTGGAAACACCATATATTTT
D gene: NA
J gene: TRBJ1-3
clone size: NA
V gene: TRBV7-9

CDR3 protein: CASQAGGTYEQYF
CDR3 DNA: TGTGCCAGTCAAGCCGGGGGGACCTACGAGCAGTACTTC
D gene: TRBD2
J gene: TRBJ2-7
clone size: NA
V gene: TRBV28

CDR3 protein: CARSSPGWDGRTNEKLFF
CDR3 DNA: TGTGCCAGAAGCTCGCCAGGGTGGGACGGGAGGACTAATGAAAAACTGTTTTTT
D gene: NA
J gene: TRBJ1-4
clone size: once
V gene: TRBV7-5

CDR3 protein: CAISGGTDTQYF
CDR3 DNA: TGTGCCATCAGTGGAGGCACAGATACGCAGTATTTT
D gene: NA
J gene: TRBJ2-3
clone size: NA
V gene: TRBV10-3

CDR3 protein: CASSLGGQGSYEQYF
CDR3 DNA: TGTGCCAGCAGCCTAGGGGGACAGGGCTCTTACGAGCAGTACTTC
D gene: TRBD1
J gene: TRBJ2-7
clone size: NA
V gene: TRBV11-3

CDR3 protein: CASSLEWRGSGNTIYF
CDR3 DNA: TGCGCCAGCAGCTTGGAGTGGAGAGGCTCTGGAAACACCATATATTTT
D gene: NA
J gene: TRBJ1-3
clone size: NA
V gene: TRBV5-1

CDR3 protein: CASSGDITDTQYF
CDR3 DNA: TGTGCCAGCAGCGGGGACATCACAGATACGCAGTATTTT
D gene: NA
J gene: TRBJ2-3
clone size: NA
V gene: TRBV9

CDR3 protein: CASSVDERAATSVF
CDR3 DNA: TGTGCCAGCAGCGTAGACGAGAGAGCCGCAACTTCCGTTTTT
D gene: NA
J gene: TRBJ1-1
clone size: NA
V gene: TRBV9

CDR3 protein: CASSSPGGYNEQFF
CDR3 DNA: TGTGCCAGCAGTTCCCCCGGAGGTTACAATGAGCAGTTCTTC
D gene: NA
J gene: TRBJ2-1
clone size: NA
V gene: TRBV27

CDR3 protein: CASSLGTSGYTF
CDR3 DNA: TGTGCCAGCAGCTTGGGGACATCTGGCTACACCTTC
D gene: NA
J gene: TRBJ1-2
clone size: NA
V gene: TRBV7-9

CDR3 protein: CASMEGSLNTEAFF
CDR3 DNA: TGTGCCAGTATGGAAGGGAGCCTGAACACTGAAGCTTTCTTT
D gene: NA
J gene: TRBJ1-1
clone size: NA
V gene: TRBV19

CDR3 protein: CASSWSAGGTDTQYF
CDR3 DNA: TGCGCCAGCAGCTGGTCGGCGGGGGGCACAGATACGCAGTATTTT
D gene: TRBD2
J gene: TRBJ2-3
clone size: NA
V gene: TRBV5-1

CDR3 protein: CASSEAYRGRFYEQYF
CDR3 DNA: TGTGCCAGCAGTGAAGCTTACAGGGGGCGGTTTTACGAGCAGTACTTC
D gene: TRBD1
J gene: TRBJ2-7
clone size: NA
V gene: TRBV6-1

CDR3 protein: CASTPGQGAGPQHF
CDR3 DNA: TGTGCCAGCACCCCGGGACAGGGGGCCGGGCCCCAGCATTTT
D gene: TRBD1
J gene: TRBJ1-5
clone size: NA
V gene: TRBV6-5

CDR3 protein: CASSPRAVSSSGANVLTF
CDR3 DNA: TGTGCCAGCTCACCACGGGCAGTCTCCAGCTCTGGGGCCAACGTCCTGACTTTC
D gene: NA
J gene: TRBJ2-6
clone size: few
V gene: TRBV18

CDR3 protein: CASSWGSGRPQETQYF
CDR3 DNA: TGTGCCAGTAGTTGGGGAAGCGGGAGACCCCAAGAGACCCAGTACTTC
D gene: TRBD2
J gene: TRBJ2-5
clone size: NA
V gene: TRBV19

CDR3 protein: CASSPSPQGNTEAFF
CDR3 DNA: TGTGCCAGCTCACCCTCGCCACAGGGTAACACTGAAGCTTTCTTT
D gene: NA
J gene: TRBJ1-1
clone size: NA
V gene: TRBV18

CDR3 protein: CASRPLGATEAFF
CDR3 DNA: TGTGCCAGCAGGCCCTTGGGGGCCACTGAAGCTTTCTTT
D gene: NA
J gene: TRBJ1-1
clone size: NA
V gene: TRBV6-1

CDR3 protein: CASSISGGFTDTQYF
CDR3 DNA: TGTGCCAGCAGCATTAGCGGGGGGTTCACAGATACGCAGTATTTT
D gene: TRBD2
J gene: TRBJ2-3
clone size: NA
V gene: TRBV9

CDR3 protein: CASSVLAGVINEQFF
CDR3 DNA: TGTGCCAGCAGTGTCCTAGCGGGAGTAATCAATGAGCAGTTCTTC
D gene: TRBD2
J gene: TRBJ2-1
clone size: NA
V gene: TRBV7-3

CDR3 protein: CASSLTVQETQYF
CDR3 DNA: TGTGCCAGCAGTTTAACGGTCCAAGAGACCCAGTACTTC
D gene: NA
J gene: TRBJ2-5
clone size: NA
V gene: TRBV28

CDR3 protein: CSAKWGGYTF
CDR3 DNA: TGCAGTGCCAAGTGGGGCGGCTACACCTTC
D gene: NA
J gene: TRBJ1-2
clone size: NA
V gene: TRBV20-1

CDR3 protein: CASSISAGGGLSQPQHF
CDR3 DNA: TGTGCCAGTAGTATATCCGCAGGCGGGGGGTTGAGTCAGCCCCAGCATTTT
D gene: NA
J gene: TRBJ1-5
clone size: NA
V gene: TRBV19

CDR3 protein: CASSIQGGNSPLHF
CDR3 DNA: TGTGCCAGTAGTATTCAGGGTGGGAATTCACCCCTCCACTTT
D gene: NA
J gene: TRBJ1-6
clone size: NA
V gene: TRBV19

CDR3 protein: CASSPGSTSGVGYGYTF
CDR3 DNA: TGTGCCAGCTCACCGGGATCGACGTCGGGAGTTGGCTATGGCTACACCTTC
D gene: NA
J gene: TRBJ1-2
clone size: NA
V gene: TRBV18

CDR3 protein: CASSGGRTGGLQNEKLFF
CDR3 DNA: TGTGCCAGCAGCGGAGGGAGGACAGGGGGCCTGCAAAATGAAAAACTGTTTTTT
D gene: TRBD1
J gene: TRBJ1-4
clone size: NA
V gene: TRBV9

CDR3 protein: CASKTGTSAGELFF
CDR3 DNA: TGCGCCAGCAAAACCGGGACTAGCGCCGGGGAGCTGTTTTTT
D gene: TRBD2
J gene: TRBJ2-2
clone size: NA
V gene: TRBV10-2

CDR3 protein: CASRSTGDHGTGIPLHF
CDR3 DNA: TGTGCCAGCAGGTCCACTGGGGACCACGGGACAGGGATTCCCCTCCACTTT
D gene: TRBD1
J gene: TRBJ1-6
clone size: NA
V gene: TRBV27

CDR3 protein: CASSQVITGATYEQYF
CDR3 DNA: TGCGCCAGCAGCCAAGTCATAACGGGAGCCACGTACGAGCAGTACTTC
D gene: NA
J gene: TRBJ2-7
clone size: NA
V gene: TRBV4-1

CDR3 protein: CASSPSTDTQYF
CDR3 DNA: TGTGCCAGCAGCCCTAGCACAGATACGCAGTATTTT
D gene: NA
J gene: TRBJ2-3
clone size: NA
V gene: TRBV6-5

CDR3 protein: CASSISSGGALEQFF
CDR3 DNA: TGTGCCAGCAGCATATCTAGCGGGGGGGCTCTTGAGCAGTTCTTC
D gene: TRBD2
J gene: TRBJ2-1
clone size: NA
V gene: TRBV7-9

CDR3 protein: CASSGQGLHTDTQYF
CDR3 DNA: TGTGCCAGCAGTGGTCAGGGGCTGCACACAGATACGCAGTATTTT
D gene: NA
J gene: TRBJ2-3
clone size: NA
V gene: TRBV27

CDR3 protein: CASSPGRSYNEQFF
CDR3 DNA: TGTGCCAGCAGCCCGGGTCGCTCCTACAATGAGCAGTTCTTC
D gene: NA
J gene: TRBJ2-1
clone size: NA
V gene: TRBV7-9

CDR3 protein: CASSLSGTSGGTPYEQYF
CDR3 DNA: TGTGCCAGCAGTTTATCGGGAACTAGCGGGGGAACCCCCTACGAGCAGTACTTC
D gene: TRBD2
J gene: TRBJ2-7
clone size: NA
V gene: TRBV27

CDR3 protein: CASSPRVSDNGYTF
CDR3 DNA: TGTGCCAGCAGCCCGAGGGTATCGGATAATGGCTACACCTTC
D gene: NA
J gene: TRBJ1-2
clone size: few
V gene: TRBV9

CDR3 protein: CAISKAELLDEQYF
CDR3 DNA: TGTGCCATCAGCAAAGCGGAGTTACTGGACGAGCAGTACTTC
D gene: NA
J gene: TRBJ2-7
clone size: NA
V gene: TRBV10-3

CDR3 protein: CASSPVPGQGRTNEKLFF
CDR3 DNA: TGCGCCAGCAGCCCCGTCCCGGGACAGGGACGGACTAATGAAAAACTGTTTTTT
D gene: TRBD1
J gene: TRBJ1-4
clone size: NA
V gene: TRBV4-1

CDR3 protein: CASSLRGGTGTEAFF
CDR3 DNA: TGTGCCAGCAGCCTACGGGGAGGGACAGGCACTGAAGCTTTCTTT
D gene: TRBD1
J gene: TRBJ1-1
clone size: once
V gene: TRBV9

CDR3 protein: CASRGDRDDGYTF
CDR3 DNA: TGCGCCAGCAGAGGGGACAGGGACGATGGCTACACCTTC
D gene: TRBD1
J gene: TRBJ1-2
clone size: NA
V gene: TRBV5-1